One sample yielded the 25 T cell receptor beta chains listed below, sequenced in a study of blood T cell repertoires in COVID-19. The assay was immunoSEQ multiplex PCR, and TCRdb's table has in-frame clones only and misses some. The sample has more than 300,000 clones, around 92% seen once. Source material: PBMCs or T cells enriched from blood (not recorded which). The receptors stem from a woman in her twenties or thirties who had recovered from COVID-19.

The chain links TRBV6-1 to TRBJ1-1; D is uncertain. This CDR3 has 15 residues. V was cut by 2 bases and J by 6 bases, with 16 bases left in between. Per germline, CDR1 MNHNS and CDR2 SASEGT. The CDR3 sequence is CASSENVAADAEAFF. The CDR3 DNA follows: TGTGCCAGCAGTGAAAATGTGGCAGCGGACGCTGAAGCTTTCTTT.

This chain uses TRBV28 with TRBJ2-1, with a possible D match to TRBD1 (6 bases). The V end lost 8 bases, the J end lost 10 bases, and 15 bases lay between the germline ends. Germline V gene sequence: CDR1 MDHEN, CDR2 SYDVKM. The CDR3 runs 12 residues. DNA of the CDR3: TGTGCCAGCCTCGGACAGTTTAACGAGCAGTTCTTC. This sequence encodes CASLGQFNEQFF.

The chain links TRBV10-3 to TRBJ2-1; D might be TRBD1 (5 bases). Germline V gene data show CDR1 as ENHRY and CDR2 as SYGVKD. The CDR3 length is 13 residues. The V gene lost 4 bases and the J gene lost 8 bases, with 12 bases spanning the gap. CDR3 region: CAISGTNVDEQFF. CDR3 bases: TGTGCCATCAGTGGGACAAACGTCGATGAGCAGTTCTTC.

This chain uses TRBV28 with TRBJ2-7, with 9 bases matching TRBD1. CDR1 is MDHEN and CDR2 is SYDVKM in the germline V gene. The CDR3 contains 14 residues. The trim removed 6 bases at V and 4 bases at J, leaving 7 bases unmatched. The chain's CDR3 is CASRHTGGAYEQYF. The CDR3 bases are TGTGCCAGCAGACACACAGGGGGCGCGTACGAGCAGTACTTC.

This chain connects TRBV28 to TRBJ2-7; 9 nucleotides line up with TRBD1. Germline V CDR1 and CDR2: MDHEN, SYDVKM. This CDR3 region has 18 residues. The V segment lost 4 bases and the J segment 2 bases; nucleotides outside the gene matches: 15. CDR3 protein: CASSSPGQGTSDTYEQYF. The CDR3 nucleotides are TGTGCCAGCAGTTCGCCGGGACAGGGAACTAGCGATACCTACGAGCAGTACTTC.

The genes are TRBV25-1 and TRBJ2-5, with 10 bases aligning to TRBD2. CDR1 is MGHDK, CDR2 SYGVNS, per germline. CDR3 length: 18 residues. Losses at the gene ends were 2 bases for V and 5 bases for J; bases not matched to a gene: 14. For the CDR3, the DNA is TGTGCCAGCAGTGAAGAGGGGGCCCTAGCGGGAGTTGGGGAGACCCAGTACTTC. Its translation is CASSEEGALAGVGETQYF. The full variable domain, with the rest looked up from reference TRBV25-1 and TRBJ2-5, is EADIYQTPRYLVIGTGKKITLECSQTMGHDKMYWYQQDPGMELHLIHYSYGVNSTEKGDLSSESTVSRIRTEHFPLTLESARPSHTSQYLCASSEEGALAGVGETQYFGPGTRLLVL.

The V and J genes are TRBV4-2 and TRBJ2-1; 7 bases line up with TRBD2. The V segment lost 1 base and the J segment 0 bases; nucleotides outside the gene matches: 3. There are 16 residues in the CDR3. Germline V gives CDR1 LGHNA, CDR2 YNFKEQ. CDR3 amino acids: CASSQVRGSSYNEQFF. In DNA form, the CDR3 reads TGTGCCAGCAGCCAAGTACGCGGGAGCTCCTACAATGAGCAGTTCTTC.

The chain links TRBV3-1 (or the pseudogene TRBV3-2) to TRBJ2-5; the D is unclear. The germline gives CDR1 LGHDT, CDR2 YNNKEL (reference sequence). The CDR3 runs to 15 residues. V lost 0 bases and J lost 3, with 11 bases in between. CDR3 sequence: CASSQDVDFKETQYF. CDR3 nucleotides: TGTGCCAGCAGCCAAGATGTTGACTTCAAAGAGACCCAGTACTTC.

This sequence joins TRBV19 and TRBJ2-3, with TRBD2 identical over 7 bases. The CDR3 is 15 amino acids. The germline CDR1 and CDR2 sequences are LNHDA and SQIVND (reference sequence). V lost 6 bases and J lost 2; bases outside the gene matches: 8. The DNA of the CDR3 is TGTGCCAGTAGAGAAGTGGCGGGAGACACAGATACGCAGTATTTT. This codes for CASREVAGDTDTQYF.

This chain links TRBV7-8 with TRBJ2-1; 12 bases agree with TRBD2. The length of the CDR3 is 16 residues. CDR1 and CDR2 (germline): SGHVS, FQNEAQ. After removal of 5 bases from V and 9 bases from J, the junction contained 11 bases not matched to a gene. CDR3 sequence (DNA): TGTGCCAGCAGCGTGAGACTAGCGGGAGTGGACAGTGAGCAGTTCTTC. Protein: CASSVRLAGVDSEQFF.

The CDR3 protein is CASGVEYNYGYTF. The CDR3, as DNA: TGTGCCAGCGGAGTGGAGTATAACTATGGCTACACCTTC. The rearrangement links TRBV6-5 to TRBJ1-2; D is unresolved. V shed 8 bases and J shed 1 base, with 11 bases lying between them. CDR1 is MNHEY and CDR2 is SVGAGI in the germline V gene. The length of the CDR3 is 13 residues.

The chain joins TRBV5-1 to TRBJ2-7, with D possibly TRBD2 on 5 matching bases. Germline-derived CDR1 and CDR2 are SGHRS and YFSETQ. The ends were cut back, 1 base at V and 6 bases at J, with 8 bases in the middle. The length of the CDR3 is 12 residues. The CDR3 here is CASSLRGSEQYF. For the CDR3, the DNA is TGCGCCAGCAGCTTGAGAGGGAGCGAGCAGTACTTC.

V and J are TRBV10-3 and TRBJ1-5, with 9 nucleotides matching TRBD1. There are 15 residues in the CDR3. Germline lookup yields CDR1 ENHRY and CDR2 SYGVKD. V lost 9 bases to trimming and J lost 0 bases; unmatched junction nucleotides: 6. For the CDR3, the DNA is TGTGCCATTGGACAGGGGCCAAATAGCAATCAGCCCCAGCATTTT. This gives the protein CAIGQGPNSNQPQHF.

The V and J genes are TRBV7-2 and TRBJ2-6; 10 positions agree with TRBD1. This CDR3 spans 19 amino acids. V dropped 5 bases and J dropped 2; count of bases not matched to a gene: 12. Per germline, CDR1 SGHTA and CDR2 FQGNSA. The CDR3 nucleotides read TGTGCCAGCAGCATCTACCTGGGACAGGGGAGGGCTGGGGCCAACGTCCTGACTTTC. This gives the protein CASSIYLGQGRAGANVLTF.

The chain employs TRBV6-2 or TRBV6-3 and TRBJ1-2; a possible D gene is TRBD1 (5 bases). Germline V lookup: CDR1 MNHEY, CDR2 SVGEGT. The V gene lost 5 bases and the J gene lost 4 bases, with 14 bases spanning the gap. This CDR3 comprises 14 residues. Here the CDR3 reads CASSNVRVGYGYTF. CDR3 nucleotides: TGTGCCAGCAGTAACGTCAGGGTTGGCTATGGCTACACCTTC.

The gene calls are TRBV29-1 and TRBJ1-5; D remains ambiguous. The V gene lost 7 bases and the J gene lost 0 bases, with 16 bases spanning the gap. Germline V lookup: CDR1 SQVTM, CDR2 ANQGSEA. The CDR3 is made up of 15 amino acids. DNA of the CDR3: TGCAGCGCCACGGTCTCCGACTATAGCAATCAGCCCCAGCATTTT. Its translation: CSATVSDYSNQPQHF.

V gene TRBV5-1 combines with J gene TRBJ2-4; TRBD2 agrees at 8 bases. The CDR3 is 16 amino acids. V trimming: 0 bases; J trimming: 3 bases; junction bases outside the gene matches: 5. Germline V gene sequence: CDR1 SGHRS, CDR2 YFSETQ. Here the CDR3 DNA reads TGCGCCAGCAGCTTGGGTTGGGGGACTAGCAAAAACATTCAGTACTTC. Translating gives CASSLGWGTSKNIQYF.

This sequence joins TRBV3-1 (or the pseudogene TRBV3-2) and TRBJ2-5; TRBD2 matches at 8 bases. The CDR3 extends over 16 amino acids. V was pared by 1 base and J by 5 bases, with 9 bases of the junction left unmatched. Germline lookup yields CDR1 LGHDT and CDR2 YNNKEL (reference sequence). The CDR3 here is CASSQVKAGVWETQYF. The CDR3 coding sequence is TGTGCCAGCAGCCAAGTTAAAGCGGGAGTCTGGGAGACCCAGTACTTC.

V usage is TRBV18 and J usage is TRBJ1-1; D remains unclear. Germline V gene sequence: CDR1 KGHSH, CDR2 LQKENI. CDR3 size: 15 residues. V lost 6 bases and J lost 0, with 14 bases in between. The CDR3 nucleotides read TGTGCCAGCTCCACCGGAGGGAGACTGAACACTGAAGCTTTCTTT. It codes for CASSTGGRLNTEAFF.

This clone showed up just once. The J gene is TRBJ2-1, the V gene TRBV9; TRBD1 agrees at 7 bases. The length of the CDR3 is 19 residues. The germline V gene has CDR1 SGDLS and CDR2 YYNGEE. V was pared by 0 bases and J by 4 bases, with 16 bases of the junction left unmatched. The CDR3 nucleotides read TGTGCCAGCAGCGTAGGTGGGACAGCACCCTTCAATTTTTACAATGAGCAGTTCTTC. This encodes CASSVGGTAPFNFYNEQFF.

The rearrangement uses TRBV4-1 and TRBJ1-1; D not certain. In germline, CDR1 is MGHRA, CDR2 YSYEKL. V lost 1 base to trimming and J lost 5 bases, with 11 bases between them. CDR3 length equals 14 residues. The CDR3, as DNA: TGCGCCAGCAGCCAAGTTTCCGGGGAAACTGAAGCTTTCTTT. Protein product: CASSQVSGETEAFF.

This clone was observed a handful of times. The chain is built from TRBV7-9 and TRBJ1-6; the D gene is possibly TRBD1 (5 bases). The V end lost 3 bases, the J end lost 6 bases, and 9 bases lay between the germline ends. Germline values: CDR1 SEHNR, CDR2 FQNEAQ (reference sequence). The CDR3 consists of 14 residues. As DNA, the CDR3 is TGTGCCAGCAGCTTCGGGCAGGGTAATTCACCCCTCCACTTT. Its translation: CASSFGQGNSPLHF.

This clone was counted between two and nine times. The chain recombines TRBV6-2 or TRBV6-3 with TRBJ2-3; the match to TRBD1 covers 7 bases. Germline assignment: CDR1 MNHEY and CDR2 SVGEGT. The CDR3 is 15 residues long. The J segment lost 0 bases and the V segment lost 5 bases, leaving 5 bases of the junction unmatched. CDR3 in DNA: TGTGCCAGCAGTCCCGGGACAGCCAGCACAGATACGCAGTATTTT. Translation gives CASSPGTASTDTQYF.

V gene TRBV5-1 combines with J gene TRBJ2-1; 11 bases match TRBD2. Germline V gene data show CDR1 as SGHRS and CDR2 as YFSETQ. The CDR3 sequence is 15 residues long. With V trimmed by 4 bases and J by 4 bases, 4 bases remained unmatched. The chain's CDR3 is CASSQRLAGYNEQFF. CDR3 nucleotide sequence: TGCGCCAGCAGCCAACGACTAGCGGGGTACAATGAGCAGTTCTTC.

The chain has TRBV6-1 and TRBJ1-2, with 11 positions matching TRBD1. In germline, CDR1 is MNHNS, CDR2 SASEGT. V gave up 0 bases and J gave up 5 bases; unmatched junction bases: 11. The CDR3 runs to 18 residues. CDR3 protein: CASSEARGTGGLRYGYTF. For the CDR3, the DNA is TGTGCCAGCAGTGAAGCCCGGGGGACAGGGGGATTACGGTATGGCTACACCTTC.